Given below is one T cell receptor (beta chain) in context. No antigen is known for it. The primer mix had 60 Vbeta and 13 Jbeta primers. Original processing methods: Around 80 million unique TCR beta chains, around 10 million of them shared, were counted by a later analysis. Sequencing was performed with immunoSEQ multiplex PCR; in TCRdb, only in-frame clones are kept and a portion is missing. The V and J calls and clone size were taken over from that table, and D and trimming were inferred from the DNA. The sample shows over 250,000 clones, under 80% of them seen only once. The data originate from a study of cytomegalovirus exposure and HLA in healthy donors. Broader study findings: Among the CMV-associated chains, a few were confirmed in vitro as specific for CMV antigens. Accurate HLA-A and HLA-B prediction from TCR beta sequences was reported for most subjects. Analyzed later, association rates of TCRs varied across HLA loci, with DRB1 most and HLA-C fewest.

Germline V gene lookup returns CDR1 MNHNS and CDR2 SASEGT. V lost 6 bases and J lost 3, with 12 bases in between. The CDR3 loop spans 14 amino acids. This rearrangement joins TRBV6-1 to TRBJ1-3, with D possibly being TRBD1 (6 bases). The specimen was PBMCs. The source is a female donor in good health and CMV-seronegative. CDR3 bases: TGTGCCAGCAGCCAAGGCAGGGGTGGAAACACCATATATTTT. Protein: CASSQGRGGNTIYF.